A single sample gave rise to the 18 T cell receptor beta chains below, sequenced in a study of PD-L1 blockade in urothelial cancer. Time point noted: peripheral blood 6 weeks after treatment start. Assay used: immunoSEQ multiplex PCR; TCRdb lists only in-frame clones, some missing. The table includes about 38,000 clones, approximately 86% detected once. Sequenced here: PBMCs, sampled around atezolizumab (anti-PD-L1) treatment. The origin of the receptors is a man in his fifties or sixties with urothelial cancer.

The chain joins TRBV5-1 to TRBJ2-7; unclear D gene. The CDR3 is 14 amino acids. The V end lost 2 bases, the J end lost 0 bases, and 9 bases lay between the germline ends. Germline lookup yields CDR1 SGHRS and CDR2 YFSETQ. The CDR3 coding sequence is TGCGCCAGCAGCTTATCGGGTCTCTCCTACGAGCAGTACTTC. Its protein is CASSLSGLSYEQYF.

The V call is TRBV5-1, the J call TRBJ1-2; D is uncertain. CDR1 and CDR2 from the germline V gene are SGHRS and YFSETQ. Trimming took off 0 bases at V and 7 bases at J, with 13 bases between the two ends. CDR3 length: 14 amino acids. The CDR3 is CASSLDRGEGGYTF. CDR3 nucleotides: TGCGCCAGCAGCTTGGACCGGGGTGAAGGTGGCTACACCTTC.

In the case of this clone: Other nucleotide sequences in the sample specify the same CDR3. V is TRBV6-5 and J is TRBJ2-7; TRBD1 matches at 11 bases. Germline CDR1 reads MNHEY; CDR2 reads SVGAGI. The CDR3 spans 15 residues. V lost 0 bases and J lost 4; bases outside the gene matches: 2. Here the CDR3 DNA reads TGTGCCAGCAGTTACTCAGGGACAGGGGGGTACGAGCAGTACTTC. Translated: CASSYSGTGGYEQYF.

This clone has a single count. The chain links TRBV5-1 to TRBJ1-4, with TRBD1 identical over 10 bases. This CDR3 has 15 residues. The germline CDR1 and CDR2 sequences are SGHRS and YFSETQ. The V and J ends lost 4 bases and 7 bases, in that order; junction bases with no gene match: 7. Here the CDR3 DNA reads TGCGCCAGCAGCCCTTCCGGGACAGGGGTTGAAAAACTGTTTTTT. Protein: CASSPSGTGVEKLFF.

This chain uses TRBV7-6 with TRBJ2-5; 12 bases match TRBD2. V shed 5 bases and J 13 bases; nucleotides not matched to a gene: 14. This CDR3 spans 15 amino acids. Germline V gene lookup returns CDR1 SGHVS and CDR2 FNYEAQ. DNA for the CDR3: TGTGCCAGCAGCCCTCCCCCCGGGACTAGCGGGCGTTGGTACTTC. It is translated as CASSPPPGTSGRWYF.

The CDR3, as DNA: TGTGCCTGGAGTGTACGTCGGACTACGGCTTTCTTT. Translating it yields CAWSVRRTTAFF. This sequence joins TRBV30 and TRBJ1-1, with D uncertain. V gave up 0 bases and J gave up 11 bases, with 13 bases separating them. The CDR3 is 12 amino acids. Germline V CDR1 and CDR2: GTSNPN, SVGIG (reference sequence).

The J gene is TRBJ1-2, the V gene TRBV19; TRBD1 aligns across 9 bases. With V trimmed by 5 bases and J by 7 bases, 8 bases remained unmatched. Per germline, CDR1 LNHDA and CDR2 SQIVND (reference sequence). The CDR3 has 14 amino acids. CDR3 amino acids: CASSGWTGVRGYTF. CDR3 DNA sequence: TGTGCCAGTAGTGGTTGGACAGGGGTTCGTGGCTACACCTTC.

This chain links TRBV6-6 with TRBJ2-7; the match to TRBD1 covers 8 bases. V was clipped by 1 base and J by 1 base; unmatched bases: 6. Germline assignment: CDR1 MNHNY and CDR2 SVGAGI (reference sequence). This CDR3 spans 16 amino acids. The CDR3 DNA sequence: TGTGCCAGCAGTTACTTAAGACAGGGGATATCCTACGAGCAGTACTTC. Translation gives CASSYLRQGISYEQYF.

Written as DNA, the CDR3 is TGTGCCAGTAGCCTAGTTGTCGGGACAGGGACCTACGAGCAGTACTTC. Translated: CASSLVVGTGTYEQYF. The J gene is TRBJ2-7, the V gene TRBV19; 9 bases fit TRBD1. Per the germline V gene, CDR1 is LNHDA and CDR2 is SQIVND (reference sequence). V was pared by 6 bases and J by 2 bases, with 11 bases of the junction left unmatched. The CDR3 has 16 residues.

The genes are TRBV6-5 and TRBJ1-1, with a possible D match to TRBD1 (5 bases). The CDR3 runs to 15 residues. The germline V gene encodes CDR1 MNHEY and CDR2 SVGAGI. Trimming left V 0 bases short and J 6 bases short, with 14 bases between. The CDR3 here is CASSYSSQGIPEAFF. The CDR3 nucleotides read TGTGCCAGCAGTTACTCGAGTCAGGGCATCCCTGAAGCTTTCTTT.

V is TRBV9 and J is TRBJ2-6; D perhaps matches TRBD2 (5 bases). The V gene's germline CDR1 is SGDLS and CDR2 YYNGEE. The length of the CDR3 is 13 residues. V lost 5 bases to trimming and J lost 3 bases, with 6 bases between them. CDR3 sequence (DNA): TGTGCCAGCAGTCGGGATGGGGCCAACGTCCTGACTTTC. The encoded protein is CASSRDGANVLTF.

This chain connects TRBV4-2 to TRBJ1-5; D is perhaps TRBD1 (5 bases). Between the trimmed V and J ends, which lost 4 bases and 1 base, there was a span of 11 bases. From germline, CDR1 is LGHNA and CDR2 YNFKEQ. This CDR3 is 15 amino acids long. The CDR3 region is CASSPQRDSNQPQHF. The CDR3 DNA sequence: TGTGCCAGCAGCCCGCAGCGGGACAGCAATCAGCCCCAGCATTTT.

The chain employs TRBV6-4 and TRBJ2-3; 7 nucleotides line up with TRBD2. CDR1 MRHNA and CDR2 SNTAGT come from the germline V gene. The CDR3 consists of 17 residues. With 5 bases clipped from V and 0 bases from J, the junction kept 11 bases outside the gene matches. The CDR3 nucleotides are TGTGCCAGCAGTCTGAATGAGGCGGGAGCTAGCACAGATACGCAGTATTTT. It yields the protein CASSLNEAGASTDTQYF.

CDR3 in DNA: TGTGCCAGCAGCAAAAGCGGGGGGGGTGGCGACGAGCAGTACTTC. Protein product: CASSKSGGGGDEQYF. The chain combines TRBV9 with TRBJ2-7; 10 positions match TRBD2. Looked up from germline, CDR1 is SGDLS and CDR2 is YYNGEE. Trimming cost V 4 bases and J 5 bases; bases outside gene matches: 9. The CDR3 covers 15 residues.

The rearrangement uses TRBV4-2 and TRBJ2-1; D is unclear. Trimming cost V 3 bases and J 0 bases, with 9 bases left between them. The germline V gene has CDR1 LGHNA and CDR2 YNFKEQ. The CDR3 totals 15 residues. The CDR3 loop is CASSQQISSYNEQFF. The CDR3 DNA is TGTGCCAGCAGCCAGCAGATCAGCTCCTACAATGAGCAGTTCTTC.

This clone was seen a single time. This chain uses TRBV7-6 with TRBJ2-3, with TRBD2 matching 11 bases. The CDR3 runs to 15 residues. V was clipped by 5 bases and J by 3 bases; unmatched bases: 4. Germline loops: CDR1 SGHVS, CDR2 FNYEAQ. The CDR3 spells CASSVLAGGTDTQYF. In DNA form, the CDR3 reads TGTGCCAGCAGCGTTCTAGCGGGGGGTACAGATACGCAGTATTTT.

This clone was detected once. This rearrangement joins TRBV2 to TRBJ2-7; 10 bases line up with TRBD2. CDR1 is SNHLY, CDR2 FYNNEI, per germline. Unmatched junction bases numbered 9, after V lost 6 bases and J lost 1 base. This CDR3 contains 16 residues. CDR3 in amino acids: CASSRLGLADSYEQYF. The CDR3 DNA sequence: TGTGCCAGCAGCCGTCTAGGACTAGCGGATTCCTACGAGCAGTACTTC.

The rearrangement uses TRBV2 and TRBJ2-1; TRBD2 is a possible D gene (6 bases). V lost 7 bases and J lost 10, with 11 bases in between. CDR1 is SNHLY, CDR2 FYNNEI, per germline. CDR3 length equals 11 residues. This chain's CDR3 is CASKFRGEQFF. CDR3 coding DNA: TGTGCCAGCAAATTTCGGGGGGAGCAGTTCTTC.